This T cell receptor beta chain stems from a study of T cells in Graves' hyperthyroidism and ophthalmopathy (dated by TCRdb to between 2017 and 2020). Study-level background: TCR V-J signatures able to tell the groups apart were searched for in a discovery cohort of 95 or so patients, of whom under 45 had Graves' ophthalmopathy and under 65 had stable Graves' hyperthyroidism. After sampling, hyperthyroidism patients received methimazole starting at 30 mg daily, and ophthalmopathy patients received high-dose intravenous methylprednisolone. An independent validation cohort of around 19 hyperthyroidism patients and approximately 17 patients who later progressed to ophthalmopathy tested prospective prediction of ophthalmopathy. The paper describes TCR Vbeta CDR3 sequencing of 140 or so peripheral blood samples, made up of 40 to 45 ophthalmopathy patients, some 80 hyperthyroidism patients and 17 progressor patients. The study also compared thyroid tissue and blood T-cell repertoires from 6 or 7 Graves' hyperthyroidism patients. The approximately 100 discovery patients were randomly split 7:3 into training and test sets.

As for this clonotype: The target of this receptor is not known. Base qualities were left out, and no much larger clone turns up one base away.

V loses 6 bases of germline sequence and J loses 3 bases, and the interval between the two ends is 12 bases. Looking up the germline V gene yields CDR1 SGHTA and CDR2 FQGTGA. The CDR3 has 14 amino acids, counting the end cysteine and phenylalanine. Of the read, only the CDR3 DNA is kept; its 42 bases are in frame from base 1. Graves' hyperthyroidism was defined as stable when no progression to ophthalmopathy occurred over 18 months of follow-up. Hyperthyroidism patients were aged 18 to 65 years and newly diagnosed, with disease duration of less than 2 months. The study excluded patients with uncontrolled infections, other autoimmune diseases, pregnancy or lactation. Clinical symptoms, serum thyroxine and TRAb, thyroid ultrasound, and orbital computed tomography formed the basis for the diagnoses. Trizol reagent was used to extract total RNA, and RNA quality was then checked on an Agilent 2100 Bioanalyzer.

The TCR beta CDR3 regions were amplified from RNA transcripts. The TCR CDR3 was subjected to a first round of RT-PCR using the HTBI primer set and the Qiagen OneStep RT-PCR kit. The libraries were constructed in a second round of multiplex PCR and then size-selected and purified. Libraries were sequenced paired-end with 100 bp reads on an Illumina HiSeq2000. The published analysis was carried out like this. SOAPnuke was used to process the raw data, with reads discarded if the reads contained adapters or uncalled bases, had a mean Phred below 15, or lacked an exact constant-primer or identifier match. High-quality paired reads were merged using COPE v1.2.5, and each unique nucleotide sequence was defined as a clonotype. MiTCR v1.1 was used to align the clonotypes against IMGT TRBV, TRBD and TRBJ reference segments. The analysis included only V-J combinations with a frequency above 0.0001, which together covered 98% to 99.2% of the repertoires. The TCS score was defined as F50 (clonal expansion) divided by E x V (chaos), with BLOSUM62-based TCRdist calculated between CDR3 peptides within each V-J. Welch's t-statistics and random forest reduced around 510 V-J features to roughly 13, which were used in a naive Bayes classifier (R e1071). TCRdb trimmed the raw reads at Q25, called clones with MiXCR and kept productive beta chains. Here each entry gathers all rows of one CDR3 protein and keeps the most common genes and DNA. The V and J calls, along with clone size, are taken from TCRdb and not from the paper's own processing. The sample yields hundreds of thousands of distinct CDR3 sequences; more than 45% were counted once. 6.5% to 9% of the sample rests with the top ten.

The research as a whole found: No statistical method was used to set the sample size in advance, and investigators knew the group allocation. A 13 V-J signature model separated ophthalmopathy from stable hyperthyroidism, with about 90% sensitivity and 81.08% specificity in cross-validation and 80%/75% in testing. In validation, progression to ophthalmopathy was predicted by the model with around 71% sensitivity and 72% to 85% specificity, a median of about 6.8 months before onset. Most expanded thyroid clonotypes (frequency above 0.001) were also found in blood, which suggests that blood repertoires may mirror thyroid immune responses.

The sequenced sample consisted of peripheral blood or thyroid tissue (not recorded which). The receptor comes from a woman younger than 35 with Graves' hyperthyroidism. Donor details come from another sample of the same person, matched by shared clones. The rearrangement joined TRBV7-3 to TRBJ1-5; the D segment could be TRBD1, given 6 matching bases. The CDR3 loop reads CASRGGGYNQPQHF. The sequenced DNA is TGTGCCAGCAGAGGGGGAGGTTACAATCAGCCCCAGCATTTT.